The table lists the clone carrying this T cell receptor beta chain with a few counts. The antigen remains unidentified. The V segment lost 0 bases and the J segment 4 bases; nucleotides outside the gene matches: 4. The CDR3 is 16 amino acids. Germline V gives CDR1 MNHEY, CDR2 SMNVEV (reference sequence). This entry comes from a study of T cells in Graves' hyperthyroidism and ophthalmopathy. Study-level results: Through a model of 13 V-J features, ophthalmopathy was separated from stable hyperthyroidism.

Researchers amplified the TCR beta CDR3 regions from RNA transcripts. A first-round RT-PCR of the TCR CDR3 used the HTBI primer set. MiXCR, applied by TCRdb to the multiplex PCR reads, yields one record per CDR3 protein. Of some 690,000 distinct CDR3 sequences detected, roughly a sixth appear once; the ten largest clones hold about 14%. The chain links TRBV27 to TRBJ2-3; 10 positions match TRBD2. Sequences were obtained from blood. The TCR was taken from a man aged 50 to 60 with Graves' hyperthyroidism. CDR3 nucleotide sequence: TGTGCCAGCAGTTTATCGGGGGGACTAGCGTCAGATACGCAGTATTTT. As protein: CASSLSGGLASDTQYF.